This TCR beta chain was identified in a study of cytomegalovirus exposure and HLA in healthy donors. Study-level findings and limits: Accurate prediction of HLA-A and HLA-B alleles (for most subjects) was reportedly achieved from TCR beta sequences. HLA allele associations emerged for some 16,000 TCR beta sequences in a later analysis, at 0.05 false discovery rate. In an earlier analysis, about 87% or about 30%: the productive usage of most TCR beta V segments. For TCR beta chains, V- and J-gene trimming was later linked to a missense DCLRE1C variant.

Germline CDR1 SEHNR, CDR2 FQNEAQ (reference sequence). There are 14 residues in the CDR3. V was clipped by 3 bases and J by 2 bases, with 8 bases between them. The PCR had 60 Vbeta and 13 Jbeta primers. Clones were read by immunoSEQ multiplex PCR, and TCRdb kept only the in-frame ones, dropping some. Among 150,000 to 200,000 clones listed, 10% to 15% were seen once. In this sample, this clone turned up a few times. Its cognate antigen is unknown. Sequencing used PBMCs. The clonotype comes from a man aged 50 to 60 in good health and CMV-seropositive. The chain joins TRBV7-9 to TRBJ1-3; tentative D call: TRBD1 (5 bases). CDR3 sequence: CASSLGQPGNTIYF. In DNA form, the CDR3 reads TGTGCCAGCAGCTTGGGGCAGCCTGGAAACACCATATATTTT.